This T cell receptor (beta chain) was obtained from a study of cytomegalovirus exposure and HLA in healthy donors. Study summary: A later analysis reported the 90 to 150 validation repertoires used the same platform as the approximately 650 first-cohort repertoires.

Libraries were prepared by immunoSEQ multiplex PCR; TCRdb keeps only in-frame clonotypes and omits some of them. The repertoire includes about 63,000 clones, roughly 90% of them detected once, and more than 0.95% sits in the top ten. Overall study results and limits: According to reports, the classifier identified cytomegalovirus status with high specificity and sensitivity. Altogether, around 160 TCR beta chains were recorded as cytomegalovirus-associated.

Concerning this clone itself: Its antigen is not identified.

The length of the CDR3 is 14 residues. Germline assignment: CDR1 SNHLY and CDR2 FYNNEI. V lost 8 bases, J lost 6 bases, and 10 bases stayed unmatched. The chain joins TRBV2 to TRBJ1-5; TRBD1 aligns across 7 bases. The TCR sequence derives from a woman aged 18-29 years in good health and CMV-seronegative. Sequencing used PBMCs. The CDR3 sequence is CASRDRVSSQPQHF. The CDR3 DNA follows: TGTGCCAGCCGGGACAGAGTCTCGTCTCAGCCCCAGCATTTT.